A single sample gave rise to the 17 T cell receptor beta chains below, sequenced in a study of cytomegalovirus exposure and HLA in healthy donors. The PCR contained 60 Vbeta and 13 Jbeta primers. Data came from immunoSEQ multiplex PCR; TCRdb stores just in-frame clones and leaves some out. Of some 120,000 clones in the sample, around four fifths are singletons; the top ten hold 20%. Sequencing was performed on PBMCs. The source of these receptors is a man aged 18-30 years in good health and CMV-seropositive.

The V call is TRBV28, the J call TRBJ1-6; 7 bases align to TRBD1. V dropped 5 bases and J dropped 7; count of bases not matched to a gene: 8. CDR3 length equals 15 residues. The germline V gene has CDR1 MDHEN and CDR2 SYDVKM. For the CDR3, the DNA is TGTGCCAGCAGTACCCGACAGGGAAACAATTCACCCCTCCACTTT. Translated: CASSTRQGNNSPLHF.

The V and J genes are TRBV7-6 and TRBJ1-2, with D possibly TRBD1 on 5 matching bases. The V end was cut by 8 bases, the J end by 3 bases, with 19 bases between. Germline CDR1 SGHVS, CDR2 FNYEAQ. This CDR3 is built from 15 residues. The CDR3 DNA follows: TGTGCCAGCGCCCTGGACACGGAGGGTTACTATGGCTACACCTTC. As protein: CASALDTEGYYGYTF.

The rearrangement joins TRBV27 to TRBJ1-1, with 10 nucleotides matching TRBD1. After removal of 6 bases from V and 1 base from J, the junction contained 14 bases not matched to a gene. The CDR3 loop spans 18 amino acids. Germline CDR1 MNHEY, CDR2 SMNVEV (reference sequence). For the CDR3, the DNA is TGTGCCAGCAGCAAGCTGACCGGGGACAGGGGATCGAACACTGAAGCTTTCTTT. Amino acids: CASSKLTGDRGSNTEAFF.

As DNA, the CDR3 is TGTGCCAGCCGCAGGGAGGCCGGTCTAGCTAACTATGGCTACACCTTC. Protein sequence: CASRREAGLANYGYTF. The V gene is TRBV2, the J gene TRBJ1-2; tentatively, D is TRBD1 (5 bases). The CDR3 is 16 residues long. Trimming left V 8 bases short and J 0 bases short, with 19 bases between. Germline-derived CDR1 and CDR2 are SNHLY and FYNNEI.

This clone was seen a handful of times. The chain carries TRBV2 and TRBJ1-4; no clear D gene. Germline CDR1 reads SNHLY; CDR2 reads FYNNEI. CDR3 size: 13 residues. Between the trimmed V and J ends, which lost 6 bases and 6 bases, there was a span of 11 bases. The CDR3 region is CASRETVDEKLFF. CDR3 DNA sequence: TGTGCCAGCAGGGAGACGGTTGATGAAAAACTGTTTTTT.

The chain links TRBV10-1 to TRBJ2-7; D is perhaps TRBD2 (6 bases). The V end was cut by 2 bases, the J end by 5 bases, with 13 bases between. The CDR3 sequence is 14 residues long. CDR1 and CDR2 from the germline V gene are WNHNN and SYGVQD (reference sequence). The DNA of the CDR3 is TGCGCCAGCAGTGAGGGAGGGATTCCCCACGAGCAGTACTTC. Translating it yields CASSEGGIPHEQYF.

In nucleotides, the CDR3 is TGTGCCAGCAGCTTGGGACAGGGGGCCACTGAAGCTTTCTTT. It codes for CASSLGQGATEAFF. The chain recombines TRBV5-6 with TRBJ1-1, with 10 nucleotides matching TRBD1. The V gene end was trimmed by 0 bases and the J gene end by 4 bases; junction bases not matched to a gene: 0. The CDR3 loop spans 14 amino acids. The germline V gene has CDR1 SGHDT and CDR2 YYEEEE.

The rearrangement joins TRBV12-5 to TRBJ1-4, with a weak D call TRBD1 (5 bases). The CDR3 has 14 residues. V lost 3 bases and J lost 8, with 13 bases in between. Germline V gene lookup returns CDR1 LGHNT and CDR2 FRNRAP. CDR3: CASGFGGFGEKLFF. The CDR3, as DNA: TGTGCTAGTGGTTTCGGGGGGTTCGGGGAAAAACTGTTTTTT. The complete variable domain, with remaining parts taken from reference TRBV12-5 and TRBJ1-4, reads DARVTQTPRHKVTEMGQEVTMRCQPILGHNTVFWYRQTMMQGLELLAYFRNRAPLDDSGMPKDRFSAEMPDATLATLKIQPSEPRDSAVYFCASGFGGFGEKLFFGSGTQLSVL.

The chain carries TRBV5-5 and TRBJ2-7; 9 positions match TRBD1. The CDR3 totals 13 residues. With 5 bases clipped from V and 7 bases from J, the junction kept 7 bases outside the gene matches. Germline V lookup: CDR1 SGHKS, CDR2 YYEKEE (reference sequence). The CDR3 protein is CASSRDRVGEQYF. CDR3 nucleotides: TGTGCCAGCAGTAGGGACAGGGTGGGAGAGCAGTACTTC.

This sequence joins TRBV7-2 and TRBJ1-5; 9 bases match TRBD1. The CDR3 totals 15 residues. CDR1 SGHTA and CDR2 FQGNSA come from the germline V gene. Germline trimming cut 3 bases from V and 4 bases from J; bases unmatched to any gene: 4. In DNA form, the CDR3 reads TGTGCCAGCAGCTTCGGACAGGGGAAGAATCAGCCCCAGCATTTT. It is translated as CASSFGQGKNQPQHF.

The table lists this clone with a count of one. The V call is TRBV4-1, the J call TRBJ2-7, with D perhaps TRBD1 (6 bases). The CDR3 has 13 amino acids. V was trimmed by 3 bases and J by 5 bases, leaving 11 bases between them. Germline V CDR1 and CDR2: MGHRA, YSYEKL. In nucleotides, the CDR3 is TGCGCCAGCAGCCAGGGTACAGGGAACGAGCAGTACTTC. This translates into CASSQGTGNEQYF.

The chain combines TRBV5-1 with TRBJ2-1; 14 bases map to TRBD2. The CDR3 contains 18 residues. V lost 3 bases to trimming and J lost 4 bases; unmatched junction nucleotides: 9. Germline V CDR1 and CDR2: SGHRS, YFSETQ. CDR3: CASSWNARLAGGYNEQFF. The CDR3 DNA reads as TGCGCCAGCAGCTGGAACGCTCGACTAGCGGGGGGGTACAATGAGCAGTTCTTC.

This chain links TRBV30 with TRBJ1-2, with D perhaps matching TRBD1 (6 bases). The CDR3 sequence is 10 residues long. V was cut by 5 bases and J by 8 bases, with 9 bases left in between. Looked up from germline, CDR1 is GTSNPN and CDR2 is SVGIG (reference sequence). CDR3: CAWGRGGYTF. The CDR3, as DNA: TGTGCCTGGGGAAGGGGGGGCTACACCTTC.

The CDR3 sequence: CAWSSWGDSGEAFF. The DNA for the CDR3 is TGTGCCTGGAGTTCTTGGGGGGACTCCGGTGAAGCTTTCTTT. This chain connects TRBV30 to TRBJ1-1, with a weak D call TRBD1 (5 bases). Germline CDR1 GTSNPN, CDR2 SVGIG (reference sequence). This CDR3 is built from 14 residues. Between the trimmed V and J ends, which lost 2 bases and 7 bases, there was a span of 17 bases.

The J gene is TRBJ2-7, the V gene TRBV5-1; D call uncertain. This CDR3 is built from 14 residues. V lost 4 bases to trimming and J lost 2 bases, with 13 bases between them. Germline CDR1 and CDR2: SGHRS and YFSETQ. The CDR3 reads CASSTRVFPYEQYF. CDR3 nucleotides: TGCGCCAGCAGCACCCGGGTTTTCCCCTACGAGCAGTACTTC.

In the case of this clone: Other DNA variants within this sample encode the same CDR3. The chain employs TRBV25-1 and TRBJ1-2, with 10 bases matching TRBD1. V lost 6 bases and J lost 6; bases outside the gene matches: 4. This CDR3 has 13 residues. Germline CDR1 and CDR2: MGHDK and SYGVNS. CDR3: CASSGQGVDGYTF. The CDR3 DNA reads TGTGCCAGCAGCGGACAGGGGGTGGATGGCTACACCTTC.

This clone was counted once. The CDR3 spells CASSLMSGQGFQPQHF. The CDR3 nucleotides read TGTGCCAGCAGCTTAATGTCGGGACAGGGGTTTCAGCCCCAGCATTTT. The V call is TRBV7-9, the J call TRBJ1-5; TRBD1 aligns across 10 bases. Germline values: CDR1 SEHNR, CDR2 FQNEAQ (reference sequence). This CDR3 region has 16 residues. Losses at the gene ends were 2 bases for V and 6 bases for J; bases not matched to a gene: 7.